The 7 T cell receptor beta chains listed next were all sequenced from one sample in a study of blood T cell repertoires in COVID-19. TCRdb's table, derived via immunoSEQ multiplex PCR, lists solely in-frame clones and lacks some. Counted here are under 300,000 clones, around nine tenths occurring once; the ten biggest clones make up less than 2.5%. Sequencing was done on a sample of peripheral blood. Every receptor here comes from a man over 45 with acute or convalescent COVID-19.

This chain joins TRBV19 and TRBJ2-6; D is possibly TRBD1 (6 bases). CDR1 LNHDA and CDR2 SQIVND come from the germline V gene (reference sequence). Trimming shortened V by 4 bases and J by 0 bases, and 10 bases separated the two germline ends. CDR3 length equals 16 residues. CDR3 in amino acids: CASSNRASSGANVLTF. The DNA of the CDR3 is TGTGCCAGTAGTAACAGGGCCTCCTCTGGGGCCAACGTCCTGACTTTC. Filled out from reference TRBV19 and TRBJ2-6, the complete variable domain reads DGGITQSPKYLFRKEGQNVTLSCEQNLNHDAMYWYRQDPGQGLRLIYYSQIVNDFQKGDIAEGYSVSREKKESFPLTVTSAQKNPTAFYLCASSNRASSGANVLTFGAGSRLTVL.

The V and J genes are TRBV30 and TRBJ1-2; tentatively, D is TRBD1 (6 bases). This CDR3 is built from 14 residues. V was pared by 1 base and J by 5 bases, with 14 bases between. In germline, CDR1 is GTSNPN, CDR2 SVGIG (reference sequence). The DNA of the CDR3 is TGTGCCTGGAGTGCTCAGGGGTTCGGATATGGCTACACCTTC. This gives the protein CAWSAQGFGYGYTF.

Written as DNA, the CDR3 is TGTGCCAGCGGCAGCAGACAAGGCTCCGGGGCCAACGTCCTGACTTTC. This translates into CASGSRQGSGANVLTF. The J gene is TRBJ2-6, the V gene TRBV2; no firm D call. Germline V CDR1 and CDR2: SNHLY, FYNNEI. CDR3 length equals 16 residues. Between the trimmed V and J ends, which lost 8 bases and 4 bases, there was a span of 18 bases.

The sample holds one count of this clone. The rearrangement uses TRBV5-1 and TRBJ2-1; D is possibly TRBD2 (6 bases). The V and J ends lost 7 bases and 7 bases respectively, with 12 bases between them. The CDR3 totals 12 residues. Germline V gives CDR1 SGHRS, CDR2 YFSETQ. CDR3 in amino acids: CASGRDGNEQFF. In DNA, the CDR3 is TGCGCCAGCGGGCGGGACGGGAATGAGCAGTTCTTC.

This clone is a singleton in its sample. V gene TRBV11-2 combines with J gene TRBJ2-1; 12 nucleotides agree with TRBD2. The germline gives CDR1 SGHAT, CDR2 FQNNGV. The CDR3 runs to 15 residues. Trimming took 5 bases from V and 8 from J; bases not matched to a gene: 7. The CDR3 DNA reads as TGTGCCAGCAGCCTCCTAGCGGGGGGGCCGGATGAGCAGTTCTTC. Its protein is CASSLLAGGPDEQFF.

The chain couples TRBV7-9 to TRBJ2-3, with D tentatively TRBD2 (6 bases). The germline gives CDR1 SEHNR, CDR2 FQNEAQ (reference sequence). Trimming pared 5 bases from V and 2 bases from J, leaving 17 bases between. The length of the CDR3 is 16 residues. The CDR3 bases are TGTGCCAGCAGCCGTATTAGCGGTGCCATCACAGATACGCAGTATTTT. This gives the protein CASSRISGAITDTQYF.

The chain is built from TRBV2 and TRBJ1-5; TRBD1 matches at 8 bases. This CDR3 comprises 20 residues. Germline-derived CDR1 and CDR2 are SNHLY and FYNNEI. The V gene end was trimmed by 0 bases and the J gene end by 1 base; junction bases not matched to a gene: 14. In nucleotides, the CDR3 is TGTGCCAGCAGTGAAGCGCTTCGTGGGACAGGAGGGAGAAGCAATCAGCCCCAGCATTTT. Protein sequence: CASSEALRGTGGRSNQPQHF.